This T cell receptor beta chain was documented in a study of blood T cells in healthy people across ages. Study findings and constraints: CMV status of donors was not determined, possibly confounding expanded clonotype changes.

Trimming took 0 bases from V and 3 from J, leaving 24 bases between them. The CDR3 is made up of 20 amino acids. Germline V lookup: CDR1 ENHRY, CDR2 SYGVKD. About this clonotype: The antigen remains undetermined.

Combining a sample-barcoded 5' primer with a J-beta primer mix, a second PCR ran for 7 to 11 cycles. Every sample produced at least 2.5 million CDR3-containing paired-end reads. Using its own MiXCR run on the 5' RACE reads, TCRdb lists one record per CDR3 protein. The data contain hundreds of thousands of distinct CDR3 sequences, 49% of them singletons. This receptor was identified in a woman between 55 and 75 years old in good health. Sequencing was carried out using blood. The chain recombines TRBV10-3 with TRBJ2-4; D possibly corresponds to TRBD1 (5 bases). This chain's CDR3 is CAISESSQGFRPTYKNIQYF. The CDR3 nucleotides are TGTGCCATCAGTGAGTCCTCCCAGGGCTTCAGGCCCACCTACAAAAACATTCAGTACTTC.